The sequence of this TCR beta chain was determined in a study of T cell repertoires in cytomegalovirus infection. Study-wide background: In public TCR beta signatures, there were indications of both CMV infection and matching HLA type. Study findings and constraints: Adding up the frequency of public TCR beta families identified people who carried CMV plus the relevant HLA. In two of eight donors, the top clonotype was HLA-C-restricted CMV-specific.

Comment on this clonotype: Its antigen remains unidentified.

Germline CDR1 SNHLY, CDR2 FYNNEI. The CDR3 runs 15 residues. Trimming left V 4 bases short and J 1 base short, with 12 bases between. Using its own MiXCR run on the reads, TCRdb lists one record per CDR3 protein. The sample includes fewer than 300,000 distinct CDR3 sequences, about 25% of them seen just once. The V and J genes are TRBV2 and TRBJ2-3, with a tentative D call TRBD2 (6 bases). The sequence derives from a human donor in good health (CMV status not recorded). Some clones in this sample may be carry-over from other donors' samples. Sequencing was carried out using PBMCs. The DNA for the CDR3 is TGTGCCAGCAGTGTAGGCGGGGTCGGCACAGATACGCAGTATTTT. This codes for CASSVGGVGTDTQYF.